The 29 T cell receptor beta chains presented below share a single source sample, sequenced in a study of CD8 T cells in ankylosing spondylitis. One entry per CDR3 protein, called by TCRdb with MiXCR from the 5' RACE reads. This table holds approximately 540,000 distinct CDR3 sequences, over 9.5% found once. Their specific antigens are unknown. Study-wide findings and caveats: A motif in TCR beta, a set of roughly eight highly homologous variants, appeared characteristic of ankylosing spondylitis blood.

Input material: blood, either unsorted or a sorted T cell fraction (not recorded which). These receptors were taken from a male donor with ankylosing spondylitis.

This clonotype was recorded a few times. The chain couples TRBV3-1 to TRBJ2-3; D remains ambiguous. The germline V gene has CDR1 LGHDT and CDR2 YNNKEL (reference sequence). This CDR3 comprises 15 residues. V was clipped by 0 bases and J by 5 bases, with 12 bases between them. CDR3 sequence: CASSQEVATGDTQYF. The DNA of the CDR3 is TGTGCCAGCAGCCAAGAGGTAGCTACTGGAGATACGCAGTATTTT.

In this sample, this clonotype turned up a few times. V and J are TRBV6-2 or TRBV6-3 and TRBJ2-3; no definite D call. This CDR3 spans 11 amino acids. V was clipped by 4 bases and J by 7 bases, with 6 bases between them. Germline lookup yields CDR1 MNHEY and CDR2 SVGEGT. The CDR3 loop is CASSSKNTQYF. The CDR3 DNA follows: TGTGCCAGCAGTTCCAAAAATACGCAGTATTTT.

The V call is TRBV20-1, the J call TRBJ2-5, with D possibly TRBD1 on 5 matching bases. Germline V gives CDR1 DFQATT, CDR2 SNEGSKA (reference sequence). The CDR3 length is 13 residues. V shed 3 bases and J shed 0 bases, with 8 bases lying between them. The CDR3 protein is CSARQGHQETQYF. As DNA, the CDR3 is TGCAGTGCTAGGCAGGGTCACCAAGAGACCCAGTACTTC.

The chain has TRBV11-2 and TRBJ2-7; TRBD2 is a possible D gene (6 bases). Germline-derived CDR1 and CDR2 are SGHAT and FQNNGV. V was trimmed by 5 bases and J by 6 bases, leaving 20 bases between them. This CDR3 has 15 residues. The CDR3 is CASSPLRGPVREQYF. CDR3 DNA: TGTGCCAGCAGCCCCTTGCGGGGCCCCGTACGCGAGCAGTACTTC.

The sample holds many counts of this clonotype. The CDR3 here is CASSLAADTQYF. The CDR3 nucleotides are TGTGCCAGCTCCCTAGCCGCAGATACGCAGTATTTT. The V gene is TRBV3-1, the J gene TRBJ2-3; a possible D gene is TRBD2 (5 bases). The CDR3 extends over 12 amino acids. CDR1 and CDR2 from the germline V gene are LGHDT and YNNKEL (reference sequence). V was pared by 8 bases and J by 4 bases, with 10 bases between.

This clonotype was recorded many times. The genes are TRBV10-3 and TRBJ2-2; 7 positions agree with TRBD1. Trimming at V came to 3 bases and at J to 0 bases, leaving 4 bases not matched to a gene. CDR1 and CDR2 (germline): ENHRY, SYGVKD. This CDR3 spans 16 amino acids. CDR3 DNA sequence: TGTGCCATCAGTGACCGGGACAGCGCGAACACCGGGGAGCTGTTTTTT. It is translated as CAISDRDSANTGELFF.

J is TRBJ2-5 and V is TRBV7-2; 10 bases are shared with TRBD2. The CDR3 extends over 15 amino acids. Trimming took 4 bases from V and 3 from J; bases not matched to a gene: 5. Germline V gives CDR1 SGHTA, CDR2 FQGNSA. The CDR3 reads CASSYRTSGKETQYF. CDR3 sequence (DNA): TGTGCCAGCAGCTACCGGACTAGCGGAAAAGAGACCCAGTACTTC.

The CDR3 reads CAISESDRNTGELFF. The CDR3 nucleotides are TGTGCCATCAGTGAGTCCGACAGAAACACCGGGGAGCTGTTTTTT. This rearrangement joins TRBV10-3 to TRBJ2-2, with a possible D match to TRBD1 (5 bases). V lost 0 bases to trimming and J lost 2 bases, with 7 bases between them. The germline CDR1 and CDR2 sequences are ENHRY and SYGVKD. This CDR3 region has 15 residues.

In DNA form, the CDR3 reads TGTGCCAGCAGCCCGGCGGGCTACAGAGGTCGAGCGAATGAGCAGTTCTTC. Translated, it gives CASSPAGYRGRANEQFF. The chain recombines TRBV5-8 with TRBJ2-1, with a possible D match to TRBD2 (5 bases). Germline CDR1 and CDR2: SGHTS and YDEGEE. V was trimmed by 4 bases and J by 7 bases, leaving 24 bases between them. This CDR3 comprises 17 residues.

This clonotype was counted a few times. The chain recombines TRBV7-7 with TRBJ2-5, with TRBD2 matching 14 bases. The CDR3 sequence is 18 residues long. The germline V gene encodes CDR1 SSHAT and CDR2 FNYEAQ (reference sequence). V lost 5 bases, J lost 0 bases, and 8 bases stayed unmatched. The CDR3 protein is CASSRGTSGRRDQETQYF. In nucleotides, the CDR3 is TGTGCCAGCAGCCGTGGGACTAGCGGGAGAAGGGACCAAGAGACCCAGTACTTC.

The rearrangement joins TRBV20-1 to TRBJ2-5; possible D gene TRBD2, 8 bases. Trimming removed 6 bases at V and 5 bases at J, with 16 bases between. The CDR3 spans 13 residues. In germline, CDR1 is DFQATT, CDR2 SNEGSKA (reference sequence). In nucleotides, the CDR3 is TGCAGTGCCGAGCGGGAGACAGGGGAGACCCAGTACTTC. It is translated as CSAERETGETQYF.

This clonotype has at least ten counts. The chain uses TRBV5-1 and TRBJ2-1; D possibly corresponds to TRBD1 (6 bases). Germline loops: CDR1 SGHRS, CDR2 YFSETQ. Trimming stripped 4 bases from V and 5 bases from J, with 19 bases between. The CDR3 spans 16 residues. CDR3 loop: CASSLFTGQGNNEQFF. CDR3 bases: TGCGCCAGCAGCCTCTTTACAGGGCAGGGTAACAATGAGCAGTTCTTC.

DNA of the CDR3: TGTGCCAGCAGCAGAACTCGTAGCGGGAGCTCCTACAATGAGCAGTTCTTC. Translating it yields CASSRTRSGSSYNEQFF. This chain connects TRBV6-1 to TRBJ2-1; TRBD2 matches at 9 bases. The CDR3 totals 17 residues. The V gene end was trimmed by 6 bases and the J gene end by 0 bases; junction bases not matched to a gene: 9. Germline CDR1 is MNHNS and CDR2 is SASEGT.

This clonotype was observed a handful of times. V gene TRBV12-3 or TRBV12-4 combines with J gene TRBJ1-4; 7 bases map to TRBD1. The CDR3 has 13 amino acids. V gave up 5 bases and J gave up 10 bases; unmatched junction bases: 7. Here the CDR3 reads CASSPEDRVKLFF. The DNA for the CDR3 is TGTGCCAGCAGTCCGGAAGACAGGGTAAAACTGTTTTTT.

This clonotype has just a few counts. The chain's CDR3 is CASSLSGIVAGELFF. The DNA for the CDR3 is TGTGCCAGCAGCCTAAGTGGGATCGTCGCCGGGGAGCTGTTTTTT. This chain connects TRBV6-1 to TRBJ2-2, with unresolved D. Germline CDR1 reads MNHNS; CDR2 reads SASEGT. V was clipped by 6 bases and J by 6 bases, with 17 bases between them. The CDR3 has 15 amino acids.

This clonotype appeared a few times. CDR3 coding DNA: TGTGCCAGCGGAAGGGAGAGAACTAATGAAAAACTGTTTTTT. Amino acids: CASGRERTNEKLFF. The chain links TRBV6-1 to TRBJ1-4; D gene uncertain. There are 14 residues in the CDR3. Per germline, CDR1 MNHNS and CDR2 SASEGT. The V end was cut by 8 bases, the J end by 1 base, with 11 bases between.

V and J are TRBV6-1 and TRBJ1-5, with D possibly matching TRBD1 (5 bases). The germline CDR1 and CDR2 sequences are MNHNS and SASEGT. CDR3 length: 13 amino acids. The V end was cut by 6 bases, the J end by 3 bases, with 9 bases between. This CDR3 is CASRGRNNQPQHF. For the CDR3, the DNA is TGTGCCAGCAGGGGACGGAACAATCAGCCCCAGCATTTT.

This clonotype was picked up many times. J is TRBJ2-3 and V is TRBV25-1; D is ambiguous. V was pared by 8 bases and J by 2 bases, with 8 bases between. This CDR3 is 12 amino acids long. Per germline, CDR1 MGHDK and CDR2 SYGVNS. CDR3 sequence reads: CASALHTDTQYF. CDR3 in DNA: TGTGCCAGCGCCCTTCACACAGATACGCAGTATTTT.

The table lists this clonotype with a few counts. The V call is TRBV20-1, the J call TRBJ2-3, with 8 bases lining up with TRBD2. Per germline, CDR1 DFQATT and CDR2 SNEGSKA (reference sequence). The CDR3 sequence is 16 residues long. V was clipped by 5 bases and J by 3 bases; unmatched bases: 13. CDR3 protein: CSAQPGTSIVTDTQYF. The CDR3 nucleotides read TGCAGTGCTCAACCTGGGACTAGTATCGTTACAGATACGCAGTATTTT.

The chain recombines TRBV11-2 with TRBJ2-2; 9 nucleotides match TRBD1. The CDR3 runs 19 residues. J lost 5 bases, V lost 6 bases, and 19 bases had no gene match. Germline V lookup: CDR1 SGHAT, CDR2 FQNNGV. This CDR3 is CASSPRRAPDRGFTGELFF. For the CDR3, the DNA is TGTGCCAGCAGTCCTCGAAGGGCCCCTGACAGGGGGTTTACCGGGGAGCTGTTTTTT. Full variable domain (remainder filled in from reference TRBV11-2 and TRBJ2-2): EAGVAQSPRYKIIEKRQSVAFWCNPISGHATLYWYQQILGQGPKLLIQFQNNGVVDDSQLPKDRFSAERLKGVDSTLKIQPAKLEDSAVYLCASSPRRAPDRGFTGELFFGEGSRLTVL.

Only a few counts were recorded for this clonotype. The chain has TRBV21-1 and TRBJ2-7; TRBD1, as called in the table, went unchecked against the DNA. TRBV21-1 is marked as a pseudogene. CDR3 size: 16 residues. The CDR3 reads CASSPPRGHIYYEQYV. The CDR3 coding sequence is TGTGCCAGCAGTCCCCCCCGGGGCCATATTTACTACGAGCAGTACGTC.

This clonotype was counted only a few times. The CDR3 spells CASSRDEGQDYNSPLHF. CDR3 DNA: TGTGCCAGCAGCAGAGATGAGGGACAGGATTATAATTCACCCCTCCACTTT. The rearrangement uses TRBV21-1 and TRBJ1-6; the table's D call, TRBD1, has no DNA check behind it. TRBV21-1 has pseudogene status. The CDR3 contains 17 residues.

This clonotype was observed a handful of times. The chain couples TRBV2 to TRBJ2-3; a weak D match, TRBD1 (5 bases). Germline lookup yields CDR1 SNHLY and CDR2 FYNNEI. The CDR3 runs to 15 residues. Trimming left V 5 bases short and J 0 bases short, with 12 bases between. The CDR3 is CASSHDQGSTDTQYF. The CDR3 region has the DNA TGTGCCAGCAGTCACGACCAGGGAAGCACAGATACGCAGTATTTT. Supplemented by reference TRBV2 and TRBJ2-3, the full variable domain reads EPEVTQTPSHQVTQMGQEVILRCVPISNHLYFYWYRQILGQKVEFLVSFYNNEISEKSEIFDDQFSVERPDGSNFTLKIRSTKLEDSAMYFCASSHDQGSTDTQYFGPGTRLTVL.

This clonotype was counted ten times or more. The V gene is TRBV29-1, the J gene TRBJ2-7; no definite D call. CDR3 length: 11 amino acids. Germline CDR1 and CDR2: SQVTM and ANQGSEA. V gave up 3 bases and J gave up 4 bases, with 7 bases separating them. DNA for the CDR3: TGCAGCGTTGAGAAGGGTTACGAGCAGTACTTC. This sequence encodes CSVEKGYEQYF.

This clonotype came up many times. J is TRBJ2-3 and V is TRBV5-1; 10 bases match TRBD1. Looked up from germline, CDR1 is SGHRS and CDR2 is YFSETQ. CDR3 length: 14 residues. The V gene end was trimmed by 8 bases and the J gene end by 3 bases; junction bases not matched to a gene: 6. The CDR3 coding sequence is TGCGCCAGTCGACAGGGGGCAAGGACAGATACGCAGTATTTT. It yields the protein CASRQGARTDTQYF.

V gene TRBV7-2 combines with J gene TRBJ2-7; 7 positions agree with TRBD2. The germline CDR1 and CDR2 sequences are SGHTA and FQGNSA. Trimming cost V 1 base and J 4 bases; bases outside gene matches: 7. CDR3 length: 15 residues. The CDR3 bases are TGTGCCAGCAGCTTAGGTGGCGGGAGTGGGTACGAGCAGTACTTC. It codes for CASSLGGGSGYEQYF.

This clonotype was recorded many times. The CDR3 DNA is TGTGCCAGCAGCCTCACTAGCGGGGGGGGCAATGAGCAGTTCTTC. It translates to CASSLTSGGGNEQFF. The rearrangement joins TRBV2 to TRBJ2-1; 13 bases align to TRBD2. Trimming took 6 bases from V and 6 from J; bases not matched to a gene: 5. This CDR3 region has 15 residues. Germline V gene data show CDR1 as SNHLY and CDR2 as FYNNEI.

This chain joins TRBV12-5 and TRBJ2-3; D tentatively fits TRBD1 or TRBD2 (5 bases each). Between the trimmed V and J ends, which lost 5 bases and 3 bases, there was a span of 18 bases. The CDR3 length is 16 residues. Germline V gene sequence: CDR1 LGHNT, CDR2 FRNRAP. The CDR3 nucleotides read TGTGCTAGTGGTCCTCGGGGCGGTGCGGAGACAGATACGCAGTATTTT. The encoded protein is CASGPRGGAETDTQYF.

At least ten counts were recorded for this clonotype. V usage is TRBV5-5 and J usage is TRBJ2-7; the D is unclear. The CDR3 sequence is 14 residues long. V lost 2 bases and J 2 bases, leaving 11 bases between the germline ends. Germline assignment: CDR1 SGHKS and CDR2 YYEKEE (reference sequence). The CDR3 loop is CASSFATKAYEQYF. As DNA, the CDR3 is TGTGCCAGCAGCTTCGCGACAAAAGCCTACGAGCAGTACTTC.